This T cell receptor (beta chain) came from a study of T cell responses to AZD1222 COVID-19 vaccine. Study-wide points: Donor demographics were predominantly white British with a female majority; clonal diversity may be underestimated.

Details on this clone: Its antigen is unidentified.

The V gene's germline CDR1 is SGHKS and CDR2 YYEKEE (reference sequence). The V gene lost 4 bases and the J gene lost 4 bases, with 18 bases spanning the gap. The CDR3 is made up of 15 amino acids. Both about-4-week and about-12-week second-dose recipients were combined. Assay used: immunoSEQ multiplex PCR; TCRdb lists only in-frame clones, some missing. The sample carries about 75,000 clones, around 87% recorded once. V and J are TRBV5-5 and TRBJ2-7; weak D call: TRBD2 (6 bases). This TCR was sampled from an adult who received the AZD1222 COVID-19 vaccine. Here the sequenced sample was peripheral blood, taken 28 days after the second AZD1222 dose. CDR3 amino acids: CASSVTGTLKYEQYF. The CDR3, as DNA: TGTGCCAGCAGCGTGACGGGGACTCTAAAGTACGAGCAGTACTTC.